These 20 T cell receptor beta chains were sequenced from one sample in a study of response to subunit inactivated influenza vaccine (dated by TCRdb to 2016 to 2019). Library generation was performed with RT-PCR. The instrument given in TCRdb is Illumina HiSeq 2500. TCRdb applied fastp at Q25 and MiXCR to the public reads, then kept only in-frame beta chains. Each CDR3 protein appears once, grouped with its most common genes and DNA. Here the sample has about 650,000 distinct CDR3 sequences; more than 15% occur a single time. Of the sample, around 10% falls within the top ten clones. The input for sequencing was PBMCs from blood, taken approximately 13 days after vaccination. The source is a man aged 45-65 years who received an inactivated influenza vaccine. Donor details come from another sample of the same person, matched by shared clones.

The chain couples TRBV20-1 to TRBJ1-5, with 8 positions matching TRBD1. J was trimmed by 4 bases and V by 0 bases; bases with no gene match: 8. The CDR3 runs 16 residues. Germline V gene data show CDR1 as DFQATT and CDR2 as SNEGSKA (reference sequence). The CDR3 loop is CSARDLRQGLNQPQHF. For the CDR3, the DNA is TGCAGTGCTAGAGATCTGCGACAGGGGTTGAATCAGCCCCAGCATTTT.

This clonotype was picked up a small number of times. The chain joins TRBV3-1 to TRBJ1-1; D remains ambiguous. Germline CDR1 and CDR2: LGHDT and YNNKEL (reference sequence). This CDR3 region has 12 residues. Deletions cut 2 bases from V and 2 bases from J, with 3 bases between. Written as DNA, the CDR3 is TGTGCCAGCAGCCAATTCAACACTGAAGCTTTCTTT. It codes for CASSQFNTEAFF.

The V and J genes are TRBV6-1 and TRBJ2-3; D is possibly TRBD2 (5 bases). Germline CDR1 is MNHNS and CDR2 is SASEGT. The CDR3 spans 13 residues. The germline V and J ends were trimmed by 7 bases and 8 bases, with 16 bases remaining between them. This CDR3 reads CASNVESLATQYF. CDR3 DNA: TGTGCCAGCAACGTAGAAAGCCTAGCTACGCAGTATTTT.

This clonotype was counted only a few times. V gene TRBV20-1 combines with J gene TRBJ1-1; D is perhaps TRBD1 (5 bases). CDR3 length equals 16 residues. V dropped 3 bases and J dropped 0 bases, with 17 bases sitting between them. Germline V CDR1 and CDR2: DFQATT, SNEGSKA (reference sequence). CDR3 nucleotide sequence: TGCAGTGCTAGGACTGACGAGGGGTTAATGAACACTGAAGCTTTCTTT. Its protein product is CSARTDEGLMNTEAFF.

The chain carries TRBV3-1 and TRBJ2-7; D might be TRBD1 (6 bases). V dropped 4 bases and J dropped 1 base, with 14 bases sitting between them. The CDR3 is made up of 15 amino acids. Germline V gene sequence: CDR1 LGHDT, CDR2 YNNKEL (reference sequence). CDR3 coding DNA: TGTGCCAGCAGCCCCCGACAGGCTAAATCCTACGAGCAGTACTTC. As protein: CASSPRQAKSYEQYF.

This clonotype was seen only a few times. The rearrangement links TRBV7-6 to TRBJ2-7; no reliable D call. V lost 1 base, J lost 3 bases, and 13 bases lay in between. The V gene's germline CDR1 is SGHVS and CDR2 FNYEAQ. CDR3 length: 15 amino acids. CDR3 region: CASSLGTATGYEQYF. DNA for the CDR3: TGTGCCAGCAGCTTAGGAACAGCCACCGGCTACGAGCAGTACTTC.

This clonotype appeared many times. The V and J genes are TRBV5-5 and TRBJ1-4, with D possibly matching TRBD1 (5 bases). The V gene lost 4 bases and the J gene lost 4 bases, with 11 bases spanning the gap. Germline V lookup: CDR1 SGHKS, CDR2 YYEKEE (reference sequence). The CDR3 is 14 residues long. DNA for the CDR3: TGTGCCAGCAGCCGGGGCAGGGATAATGAAAAACTGTTTTTT. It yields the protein CASSRGRDNEKLFF.

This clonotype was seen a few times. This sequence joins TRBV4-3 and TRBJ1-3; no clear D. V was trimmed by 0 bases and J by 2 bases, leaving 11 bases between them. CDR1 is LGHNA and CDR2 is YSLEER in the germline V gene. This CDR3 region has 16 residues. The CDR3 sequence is CASSQDRVWTGNTIYF. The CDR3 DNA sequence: TGCGCCAGCAGCCAAGATCGCGTGTGGACTGGAAACACCATATATTTT.

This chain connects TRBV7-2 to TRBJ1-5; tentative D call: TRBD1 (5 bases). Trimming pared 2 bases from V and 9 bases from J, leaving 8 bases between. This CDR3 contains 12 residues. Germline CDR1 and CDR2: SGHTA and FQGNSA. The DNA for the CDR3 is TGTGCCAGCAGCTTAACGGGGCGGCCCCAGCATTTT. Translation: CASSLTGRPQHF.

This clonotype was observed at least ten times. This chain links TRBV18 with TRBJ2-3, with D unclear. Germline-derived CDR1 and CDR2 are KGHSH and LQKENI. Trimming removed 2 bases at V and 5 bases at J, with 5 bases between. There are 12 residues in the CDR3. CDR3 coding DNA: TGTGCCAGCTCACCAATCCGAGATACGCAGTATTTT. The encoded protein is CASSPIRDTQYF.

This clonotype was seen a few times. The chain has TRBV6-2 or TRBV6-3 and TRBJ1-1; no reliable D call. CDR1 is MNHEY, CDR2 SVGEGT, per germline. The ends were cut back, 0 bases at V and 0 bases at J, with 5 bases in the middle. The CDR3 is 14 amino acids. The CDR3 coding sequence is TGTGCCAGCAGTTACTCCAATTTGAACACTGAAGCTTTCTTT. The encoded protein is CASSYSNLNTEAFF.

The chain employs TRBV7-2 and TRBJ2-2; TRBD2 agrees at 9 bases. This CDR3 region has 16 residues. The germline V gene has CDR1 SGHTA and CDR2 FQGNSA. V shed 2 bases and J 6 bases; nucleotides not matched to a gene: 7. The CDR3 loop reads CASSLNGGRASGELFF. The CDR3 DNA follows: TGTGCCAGCAGCTTAAATGGCGGGAGGGCCTCCGGGGAGCTGTTTTTT.

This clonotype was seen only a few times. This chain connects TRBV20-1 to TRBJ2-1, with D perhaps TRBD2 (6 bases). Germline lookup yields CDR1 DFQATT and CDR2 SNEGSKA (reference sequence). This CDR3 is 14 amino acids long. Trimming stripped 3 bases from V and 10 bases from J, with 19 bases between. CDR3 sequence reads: CSASSGPLANEQFF. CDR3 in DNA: TGCAGTGCTAGCAGCGGACCCCTAGCGAACGAGCAGTTCTTC.

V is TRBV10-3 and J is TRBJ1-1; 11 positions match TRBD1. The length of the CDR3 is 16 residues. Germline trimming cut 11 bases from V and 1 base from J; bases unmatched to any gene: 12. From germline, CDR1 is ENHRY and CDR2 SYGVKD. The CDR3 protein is CAALGQGALRNTEAFF. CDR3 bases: TGTGCCGCCCTCGGACAGGGGGCATTAAGGAACACTGAAGCTTTCTTT.

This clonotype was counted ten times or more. CDR3 in amino acids: CASSFDLTVRAFF. CDR3 in DNA: TGTGCCAGCAGTTTTGACCTGACAGTGAGAGCTTTCTTT. The chain combines TRBV28 with TRBJ1-1, with D tentatively TRBD1 (5 bases). The length of the CDR3 is 13 residues. Germline V gene sequence: CDR1 MDHEN, CDR2 SYDVKM. Between the trimmed V and J ends, which lost 3 bases and 10 bases, there was a span of 15 bases.

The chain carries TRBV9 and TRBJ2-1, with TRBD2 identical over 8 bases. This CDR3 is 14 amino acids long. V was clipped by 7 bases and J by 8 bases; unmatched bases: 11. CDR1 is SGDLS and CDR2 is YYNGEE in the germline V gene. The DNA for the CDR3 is TGTGCCAGCTCCAAGAGCGGGAGAATAGATGAGCAGTTCTTC. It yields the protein CASSKSGRIDEQFF.

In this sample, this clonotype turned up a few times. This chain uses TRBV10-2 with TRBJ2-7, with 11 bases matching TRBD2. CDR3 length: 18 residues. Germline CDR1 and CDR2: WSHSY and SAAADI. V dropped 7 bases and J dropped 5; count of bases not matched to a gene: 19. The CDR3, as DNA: TGCGCCAGCACCCCGGGACTAGCGGCCCTACGGCCCTCAAACGAGCAGTACTTC. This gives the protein CASTPGLAALRPSNEQYF.

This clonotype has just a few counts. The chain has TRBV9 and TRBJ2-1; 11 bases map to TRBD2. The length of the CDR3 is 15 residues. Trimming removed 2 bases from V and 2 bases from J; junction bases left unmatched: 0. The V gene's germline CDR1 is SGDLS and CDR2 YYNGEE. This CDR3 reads CASSVTSGTYNEQFF. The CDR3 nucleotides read TGTGCCAGCAGCGTGACTAGCGGGACCTACAATGAGCAGTTCTTC.

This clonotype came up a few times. The CDR3 loop reads CAWSLSTNEQFF. The CDR3 coding sequence is TGTGCCTGGAGTCTTAGTACCAATGAGCAGTTCTTC. This chain links TRBV30 with TRBJ2-1; the D is unclear. The CDR3 totals 12 residues. Germline-derived CDR1 and CDR2 are GTSNPN and SVGIG (reference sequence). Between the trimmed V and J ends, which lost 2 bases and 6 bases, there was a span of 8 bases.

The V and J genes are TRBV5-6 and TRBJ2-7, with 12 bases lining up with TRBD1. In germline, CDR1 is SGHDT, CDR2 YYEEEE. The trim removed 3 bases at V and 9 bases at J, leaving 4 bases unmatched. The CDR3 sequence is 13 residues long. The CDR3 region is CASSSGTGGVQYF. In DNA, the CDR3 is TGTGCCAGCAGCTCCGGGACAGGGGGCGTGCAGTACTTC.